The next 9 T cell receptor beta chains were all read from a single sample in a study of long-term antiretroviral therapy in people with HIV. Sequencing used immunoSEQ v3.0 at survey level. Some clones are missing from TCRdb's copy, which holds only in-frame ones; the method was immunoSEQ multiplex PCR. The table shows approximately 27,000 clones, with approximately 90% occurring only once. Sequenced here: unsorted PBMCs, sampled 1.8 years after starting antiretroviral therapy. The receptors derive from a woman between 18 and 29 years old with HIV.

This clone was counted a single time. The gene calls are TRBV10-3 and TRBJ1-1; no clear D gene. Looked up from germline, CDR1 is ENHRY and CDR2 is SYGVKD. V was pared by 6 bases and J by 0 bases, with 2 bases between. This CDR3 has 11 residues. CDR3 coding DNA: TGTGCCATCAGCATGAACACTGAAGCTTTCTTT. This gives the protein CAISMNTEAFF.

This CDR3 reads CASSPWDRGTEAFF. CDR3 in DNA: TGTGCCAGCTCACCCTGGGACCGGGGGACTGAAGCTTTCTTT. V usage is TRBV18 and J usage is TRBJ1-1, with D tentatively TRBD1 (5 bases). V dropped 3 bases and J dropped 5 bases, with 13 bases sitting between them. This CDR3 is built from 14 residues. Germline V lookup: CDR1 KGHSH, CDR2 LQKENI.

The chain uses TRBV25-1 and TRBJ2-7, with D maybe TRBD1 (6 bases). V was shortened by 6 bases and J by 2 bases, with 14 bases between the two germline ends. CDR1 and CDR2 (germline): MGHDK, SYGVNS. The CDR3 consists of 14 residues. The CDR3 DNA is TGTGCCAGCAGAGACAGGAAGGGCGCCTACGAGCAGTACTTC. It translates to CASRDRKGAYEQYF.

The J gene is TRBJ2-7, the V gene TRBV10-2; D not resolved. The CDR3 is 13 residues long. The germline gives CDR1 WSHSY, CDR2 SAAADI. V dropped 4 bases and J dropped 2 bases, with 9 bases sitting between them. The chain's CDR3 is CASSAPETYEQYF. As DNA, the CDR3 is TGCGCCAGCAGTGCGCCTGAAACCTACGAGCAGTACTTC.

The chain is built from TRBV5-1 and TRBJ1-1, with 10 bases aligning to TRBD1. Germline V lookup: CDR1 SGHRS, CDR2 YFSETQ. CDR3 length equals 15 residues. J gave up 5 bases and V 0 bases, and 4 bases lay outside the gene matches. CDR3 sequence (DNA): TGCGCCAGCAGCTTGGCCGGGACAGGGGTTACTGAAGCTTTCTTT. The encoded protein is CASSLAGTGVTEAFF.

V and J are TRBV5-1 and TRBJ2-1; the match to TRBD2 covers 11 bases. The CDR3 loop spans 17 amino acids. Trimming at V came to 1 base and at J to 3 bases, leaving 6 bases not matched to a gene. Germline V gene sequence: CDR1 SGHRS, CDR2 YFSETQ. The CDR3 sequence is CASSLSSGRAYYNEQFF. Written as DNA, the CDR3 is TGCGCCAGCAGCTTGAGTAGCGGGAGGGCCTACTACAATGAGCAGTTCTTC.

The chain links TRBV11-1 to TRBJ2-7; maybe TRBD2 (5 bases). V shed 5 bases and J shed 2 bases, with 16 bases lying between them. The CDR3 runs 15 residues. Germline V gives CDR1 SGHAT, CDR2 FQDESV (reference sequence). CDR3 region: CASSRTKLEAYEQYF. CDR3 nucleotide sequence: TGTGCCAGCAGCCGGACCAAACTAGAGGCCTACGAGCAGTACTTC.

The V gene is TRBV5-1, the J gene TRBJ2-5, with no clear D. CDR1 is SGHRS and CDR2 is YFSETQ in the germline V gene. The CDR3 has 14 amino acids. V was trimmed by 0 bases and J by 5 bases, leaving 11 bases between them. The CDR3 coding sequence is TGCGCCAGCAGCTTGGAGGCCGAGTTGGAGACCCAGTACTTC. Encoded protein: CASSLEAELETQYF.

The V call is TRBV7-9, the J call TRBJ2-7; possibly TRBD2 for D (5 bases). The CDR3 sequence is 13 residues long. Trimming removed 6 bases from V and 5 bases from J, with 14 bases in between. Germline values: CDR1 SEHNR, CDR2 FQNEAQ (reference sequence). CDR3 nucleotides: TGTGCCAGCAGACCTCCCACTAGGGACGAGCAGTACTTC. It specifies CASRPPTRDEQYF.